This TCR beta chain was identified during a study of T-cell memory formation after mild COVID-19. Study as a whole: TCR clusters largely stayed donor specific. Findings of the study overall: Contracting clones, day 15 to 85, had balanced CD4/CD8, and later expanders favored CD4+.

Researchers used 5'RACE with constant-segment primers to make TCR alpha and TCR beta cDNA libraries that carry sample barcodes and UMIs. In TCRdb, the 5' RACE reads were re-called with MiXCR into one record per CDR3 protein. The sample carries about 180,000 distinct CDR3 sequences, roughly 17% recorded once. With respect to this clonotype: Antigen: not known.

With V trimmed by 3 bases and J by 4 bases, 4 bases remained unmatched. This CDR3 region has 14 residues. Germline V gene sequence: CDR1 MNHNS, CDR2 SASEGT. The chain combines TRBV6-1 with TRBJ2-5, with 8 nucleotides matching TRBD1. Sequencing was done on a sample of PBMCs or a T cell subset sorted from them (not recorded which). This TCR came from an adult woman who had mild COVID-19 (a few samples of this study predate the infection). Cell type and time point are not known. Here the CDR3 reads CASSDRGRRETQYF. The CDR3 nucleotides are TGTGCCAGCAGTGACAGGGGGCGCCGAGAGACCCAGTACTTC.